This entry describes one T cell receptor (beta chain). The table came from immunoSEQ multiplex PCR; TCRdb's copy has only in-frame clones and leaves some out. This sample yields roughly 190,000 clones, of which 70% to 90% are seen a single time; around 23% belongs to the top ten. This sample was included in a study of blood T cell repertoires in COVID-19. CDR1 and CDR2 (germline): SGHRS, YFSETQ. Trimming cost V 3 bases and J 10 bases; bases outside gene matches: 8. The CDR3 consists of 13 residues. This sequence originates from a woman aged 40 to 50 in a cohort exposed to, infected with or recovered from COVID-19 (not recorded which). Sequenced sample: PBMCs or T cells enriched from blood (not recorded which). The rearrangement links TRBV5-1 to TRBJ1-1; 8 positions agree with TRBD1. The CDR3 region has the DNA TGCGCCAGCAGCTCCGGACAGGGTGGCGGAGCTTTCTTT. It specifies CASSSGQGGGAFF.